Only a few counts were recorded for the clone carrying this T cell receptor beta chain. The antigen remains unidentified. This sample is drawn from a study of identifying expanded T cells in peripheral blood. Study-wide results and limits: Clone count variance between roughly 2-week samples rose with total template count. Differentially abundant clones: around 1.2 between replicates, 15 to 17 at approximately two weeks, around 19 at four.

Collection occurred without any documented infections or immune events in donors. The data were produced by immunoSEQ multiplex PCR, yet TCRdb's version contains in-frame clones alone and is incomplete. The table shows 70,000 to 95,000 clones, with about nine tenths occurring only once. The TCR originated in a person aged 18 to 70 in good health. The sequenced sample consisted of blood.

The CDR3 DNA reads TGTGCCAGCAGCCCCTGGCCAAACTCCTACAATGAGCAGTTCTTC. The encoded protein is CASSPWPNSYNEQFF. The chain uses TRBV5-8 and TRBJ2-1, with unresolved D. The CDR3 length is 15 residues. Per germline, CDR1 SGHTS and CDR2 YDEGEE. Trimming removed 4 bases from V and 0 bases from J, with 11 bases in between.